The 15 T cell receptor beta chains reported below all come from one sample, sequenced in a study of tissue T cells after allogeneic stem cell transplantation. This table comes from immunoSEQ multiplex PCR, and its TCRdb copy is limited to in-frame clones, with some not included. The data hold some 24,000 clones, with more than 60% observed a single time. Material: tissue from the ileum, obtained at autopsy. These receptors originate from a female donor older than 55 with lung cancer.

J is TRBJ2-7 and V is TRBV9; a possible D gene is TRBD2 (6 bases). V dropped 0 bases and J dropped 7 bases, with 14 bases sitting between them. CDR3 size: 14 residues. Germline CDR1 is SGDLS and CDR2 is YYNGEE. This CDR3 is CASSVGDFNWEQYF. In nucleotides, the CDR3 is TGTGCCAGCAGCGTAGGGGACTTTAACTGGGAGCAGTACTTC.

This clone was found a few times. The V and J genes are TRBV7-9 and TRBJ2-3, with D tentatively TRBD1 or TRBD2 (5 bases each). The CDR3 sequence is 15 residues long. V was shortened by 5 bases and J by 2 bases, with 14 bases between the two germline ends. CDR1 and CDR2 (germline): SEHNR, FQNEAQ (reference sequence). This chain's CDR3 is CASSLVGDPTDTQYF. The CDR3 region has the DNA TGTGCCAGCAGCCTAGTGGGGGACCCCACAGATACGCAGTATTTT.

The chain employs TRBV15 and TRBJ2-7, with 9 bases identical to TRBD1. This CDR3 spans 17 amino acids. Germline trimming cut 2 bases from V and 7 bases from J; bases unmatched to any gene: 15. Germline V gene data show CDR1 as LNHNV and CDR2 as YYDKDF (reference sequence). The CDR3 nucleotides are TGTGCCACCAGCAGATCGACTACCGGGACAGGGAGAAGGGAGCAGTACTTC. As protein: CATSRSTTGTGRREQYF.

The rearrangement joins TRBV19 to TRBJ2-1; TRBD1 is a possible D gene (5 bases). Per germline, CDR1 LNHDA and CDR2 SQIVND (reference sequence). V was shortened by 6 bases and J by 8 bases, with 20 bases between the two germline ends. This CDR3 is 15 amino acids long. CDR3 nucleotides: TGTGCCAGTAGACGAAGGGGCCTAAGAGACGATGAGCAGTTCTTC. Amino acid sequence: CASRRRGLRDDEQFF. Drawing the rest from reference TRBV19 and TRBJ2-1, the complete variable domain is DGGITQSPKYLFRKEGQNVTLSCEQNLNHDAMYWYRQDPGQGLRLIYYSQIVNDFQKGDIAEGYSVSREKKESFPLTVTSAQKNPTAFYLCASRRRGLRDDEQFFGPGTRLTVL.

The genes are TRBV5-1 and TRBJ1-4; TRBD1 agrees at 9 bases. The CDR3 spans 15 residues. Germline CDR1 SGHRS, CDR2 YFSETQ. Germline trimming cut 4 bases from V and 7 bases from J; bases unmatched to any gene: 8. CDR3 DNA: TGCGCCAGCAGCCCTACAGGGGGCGAGGGTGAAAAACTGTTTTTT. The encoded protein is CASSPTGGEGEKLFF.

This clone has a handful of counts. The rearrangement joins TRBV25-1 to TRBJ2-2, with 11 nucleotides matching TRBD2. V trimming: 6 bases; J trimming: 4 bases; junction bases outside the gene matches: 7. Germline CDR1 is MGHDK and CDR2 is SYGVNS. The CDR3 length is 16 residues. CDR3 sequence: CASSYGLAGGTGELFF. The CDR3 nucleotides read TGTGCCAGCAGCTACGGACTAGCGGGTGGCACCGGGGAGCTGTTTTTT. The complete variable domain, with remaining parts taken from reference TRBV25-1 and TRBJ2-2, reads EADIYQTPRYLVIGTGKKITLECSQTMGHDKMYWYQQDPGMELHLIHYSYGVNSTEKGDLSSESTVSRIRTEHFPLTLESARPSHTSQYLCASSYGLAGGTGELFFGEGSRLTVL.

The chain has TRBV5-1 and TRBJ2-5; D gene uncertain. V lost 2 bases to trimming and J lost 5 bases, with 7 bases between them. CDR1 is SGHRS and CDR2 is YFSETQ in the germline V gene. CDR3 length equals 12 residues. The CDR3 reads CASSLSSETQYF. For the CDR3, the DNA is TGCGCCAGCAGCTTATCGTCTGAGACCCAGTACTTC.

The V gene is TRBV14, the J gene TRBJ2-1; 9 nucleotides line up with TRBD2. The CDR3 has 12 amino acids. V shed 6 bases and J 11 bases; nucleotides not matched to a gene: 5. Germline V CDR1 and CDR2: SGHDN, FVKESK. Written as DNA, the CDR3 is TGTGCCAGCAGTCCTAGCGGGGTTAAGCAGTTCTTC. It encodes CASSPSGVKQFF.

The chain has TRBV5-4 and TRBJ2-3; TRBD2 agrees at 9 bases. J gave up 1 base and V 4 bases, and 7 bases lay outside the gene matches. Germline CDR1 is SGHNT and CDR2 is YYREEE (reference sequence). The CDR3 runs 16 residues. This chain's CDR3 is CASSVLAGEGTDTQYF. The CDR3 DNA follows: TGTGCCAGCAGCGTATTAGCGGGGGAGGGCACAGATACGCAGTATTTT.

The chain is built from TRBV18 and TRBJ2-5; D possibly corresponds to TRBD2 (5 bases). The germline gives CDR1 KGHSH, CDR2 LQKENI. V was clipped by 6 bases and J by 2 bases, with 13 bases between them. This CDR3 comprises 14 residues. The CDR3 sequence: CASSREAAQETQYF. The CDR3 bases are TGTGCCAGCTCTCGGGAAGCAGCTCAAGAGACCCAGTACTTC.

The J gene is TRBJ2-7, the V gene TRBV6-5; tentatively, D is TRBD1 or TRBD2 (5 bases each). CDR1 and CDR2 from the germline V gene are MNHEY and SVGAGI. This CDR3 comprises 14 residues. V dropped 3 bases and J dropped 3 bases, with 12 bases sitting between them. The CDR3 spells CASSYTGTDYEQYF. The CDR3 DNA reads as TGTGCCAGCAGTTATACGGGGACGGACTACGAGCAGTACTTC.

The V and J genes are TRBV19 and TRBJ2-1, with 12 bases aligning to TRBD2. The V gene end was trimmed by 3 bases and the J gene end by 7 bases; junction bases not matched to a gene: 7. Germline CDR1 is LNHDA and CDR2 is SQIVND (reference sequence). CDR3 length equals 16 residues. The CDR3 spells CASSILTSGRGNEQFF. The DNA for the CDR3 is TGTGCCAGTAGTATTCTGACTAGCGGGAGAGGGAATGAGCAGTTCTTC.

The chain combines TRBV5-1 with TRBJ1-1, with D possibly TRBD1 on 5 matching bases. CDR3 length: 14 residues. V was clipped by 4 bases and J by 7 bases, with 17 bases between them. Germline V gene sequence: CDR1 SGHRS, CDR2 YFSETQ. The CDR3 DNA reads TGCGCCAGCAGCGCCTGGGGGGGAGAGATTGAAGCTTTCTTT. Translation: CASSAWGGEIEAFF.

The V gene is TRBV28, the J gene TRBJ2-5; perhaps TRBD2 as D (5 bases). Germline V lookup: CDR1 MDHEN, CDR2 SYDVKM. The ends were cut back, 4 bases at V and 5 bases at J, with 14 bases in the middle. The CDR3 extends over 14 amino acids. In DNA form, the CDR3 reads TGTGCCAGCAGTTCCCGGGGTCATGCGGAGACCCAGTACTTC. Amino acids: CASSSRGHAETQYF.

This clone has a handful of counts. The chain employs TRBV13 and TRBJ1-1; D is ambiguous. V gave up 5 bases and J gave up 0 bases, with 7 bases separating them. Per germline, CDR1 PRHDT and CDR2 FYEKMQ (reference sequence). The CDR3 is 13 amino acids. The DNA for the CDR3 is TGTGCCAGCAGCCTCCGGGTGAACACTGAAGCTTTCTTT. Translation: CASSLRVNTEAFF.